In this sample, the clone carrying this T cell receptor beta chain turned up once. The data derive from a study of cytomegalovirus exposure and HLA in healthy donors. The CDR3 length is 13 residues. Trimming removed 1 base from V and 12 bases from J; junction bases left unmatched: 4. CDR1 and CDR2 from the germline V gene are SEHNR and FQNEAQ (reference sequence). PCR primers comprised 60 Vbeta and 13 Jbeta primers. Sequenced by immunoSEQ multiplex PCR; TCRdb stores in-frame clones only, minus some. Seen here are 220,000 or so clones, more than 65% observed once, and the top ten hold under 2%. The sample consisted of PBMCs. The source is a woman in her twenties or thirties in good health and CMV-seronegative. V and J are TRBV7-9 and TRBJ2-1, with TRBD1 identical over 9 bases. The CDR3 bases are TGTGCCAGCAGCTTAGAAGAGGGACAGGGGCAGTTCTTC. Protein product: CASSLEEGQGQFF.